This T cell receptor beta chain was found in a study of control samples from healthy donors and cancer patients (TCRdb year 2020). The CDR3 numbers 14 residues from cysteine through phenylalanine. Only the CDR3 DNA stays, 42 bases, in frame from base 1. CDR1 and CDR2 are read off the germline V gene as SGHTA and FQGNSA. V is reduced by 4 bases and J by 6 bases, leaving a spacing of 15 bases between them. Turning to this clone: Its antigen is unknown. Base qualities are not provided; no much larger clone lies one nucleotide away.

Libraries came from the immunoSEQ multiplex PCR assay. TCRdb took this table from immuneACCESS and kept in-frame rearrangements with V and J called. Such tables lack part of the clones; where checked against another copy, unresolved V genes explain under half of the gap, and the rest is unexplained. The sample has about 150,000 clones on record, roughly 90% of them singletons. Roughly 5% of the sample rests with the top ten. What was sequenced was blood. This receptor chain uses TRBV7-2 and TRBJ1-2, with the identity of the D gene unclear. The TCR originated in a man aged 25-45 years in good health. The DNA is TGTGCCAGCAGCTCCCTAGGGTTTAGGGATGGCTACACCTTC. Translated, it gives CASSSLGFRDGYTF.